This TCR beta chain appears in the sequencing data of a study of blood T cell repertoires in COVID-19. The overall study: Specimens from acute and convalescent COVID-19 originated in the United States, Italy and Spain. PBMCs, B-cell-depleted T cells, or T cells were the source of the cDNA or gDNA that made up the material.

CDR3 size: 15 residues. V shed 3 bases and J 3 bases; nucleotides not matched to a gene: 5. The germline CDR1 and CDR2 sequences are MNHNS and SASEGT. In the source study's methods: Using reference gene primer amplification, nucleated cell counts were estimated. Method: immunoSEQ multiplex PCR; TCRdb's copy keeps in-frame clones and lacks some. V, J and clone size are those of that table, while D and trimming were read from the DNA. Counted here are 200,000 or so clones, roughly 76% occurring once; the ten biggest clones make up approximately 12%. Specimen: peripheral blood. The source is a woman older than 75 with COVID-19, enrolled during active disease. The rearrangement uses TRBV6-1 and TRBJ1-2, with 9 bases aligning to TRBD1. CDR3 protein: CASSDATGGHYGYTF. In nucleotides, the CDR3 is TGTGCCAGCAGTGACGCGACAGGGGGGCACTATGGCTACACCTTC.